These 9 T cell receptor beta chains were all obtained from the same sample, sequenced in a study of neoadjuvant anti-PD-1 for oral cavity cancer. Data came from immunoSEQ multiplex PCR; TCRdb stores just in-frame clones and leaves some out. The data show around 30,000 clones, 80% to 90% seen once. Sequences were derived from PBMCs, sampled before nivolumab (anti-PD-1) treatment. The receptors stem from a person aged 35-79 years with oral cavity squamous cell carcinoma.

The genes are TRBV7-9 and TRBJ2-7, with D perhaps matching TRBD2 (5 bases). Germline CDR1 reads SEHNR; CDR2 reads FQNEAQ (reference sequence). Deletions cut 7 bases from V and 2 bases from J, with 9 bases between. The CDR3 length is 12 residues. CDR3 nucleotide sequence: TGTGCCAGCAACCGGGGTGCCTACGAGCAGTACTTC. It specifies CASNRGAYEQYF.

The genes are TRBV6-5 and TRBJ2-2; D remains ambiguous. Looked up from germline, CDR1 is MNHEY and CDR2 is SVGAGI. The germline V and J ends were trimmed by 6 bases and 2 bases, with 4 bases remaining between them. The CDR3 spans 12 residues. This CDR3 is CASSRNTGELFF. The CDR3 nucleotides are TGTGCCAGCAGCCGAAACACCGGGGAGCTGTTTTTT.

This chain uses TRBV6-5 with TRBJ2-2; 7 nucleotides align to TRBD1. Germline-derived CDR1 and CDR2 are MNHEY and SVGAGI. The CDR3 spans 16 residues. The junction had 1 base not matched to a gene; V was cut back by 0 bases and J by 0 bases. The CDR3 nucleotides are TGTGCCAGCAGTTACTCGGGGACAGCGAACACCGGGGAGCTGTTTTTT. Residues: CASSYSGTANTGELFF.

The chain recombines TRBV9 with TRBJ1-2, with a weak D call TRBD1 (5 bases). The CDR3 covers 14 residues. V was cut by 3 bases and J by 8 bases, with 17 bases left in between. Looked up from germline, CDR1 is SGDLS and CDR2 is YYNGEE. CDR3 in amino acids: CASSGQGEFGGYTF. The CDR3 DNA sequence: TGTGCCAGCAGCGGCCAGGGTGAATTTGGAGGCTACACCTTC.

The CDR3 DNA reads as TGTGCCATCAGTGTGGAACAGGGCCCCAATGAGCAGTTCTTC. It is translated as CAISVEQGPNEQFF. This chain links TRBV10-3 with TRBJ2-1; maybe TRBD1 (6 bases). The CDR3 has 14 residues. In germline, CDR1 is ENHRY, CDR2 SYGVKD. V lost 4 bases, J lost 6 bases, and 13 bases lay in between.

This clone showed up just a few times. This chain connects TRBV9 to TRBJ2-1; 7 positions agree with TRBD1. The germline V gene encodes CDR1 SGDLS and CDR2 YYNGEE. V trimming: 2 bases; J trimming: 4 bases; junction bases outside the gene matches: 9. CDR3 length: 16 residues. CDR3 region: CASSVNAGTEYNEQFF. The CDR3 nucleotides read TGTGCCAGCAGCGTCAATGCCGGGACAGAGTACAATGAGCAGTTCTTC.

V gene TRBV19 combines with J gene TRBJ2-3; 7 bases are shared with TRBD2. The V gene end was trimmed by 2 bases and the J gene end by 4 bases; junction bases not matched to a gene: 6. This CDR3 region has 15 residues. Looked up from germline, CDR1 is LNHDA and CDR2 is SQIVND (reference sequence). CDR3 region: CASSIFGGGADTQYF. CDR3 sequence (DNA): TGTGCCAGTAGTATATTCGGGGGAGGGGCAGATACGCAGTATTTT.

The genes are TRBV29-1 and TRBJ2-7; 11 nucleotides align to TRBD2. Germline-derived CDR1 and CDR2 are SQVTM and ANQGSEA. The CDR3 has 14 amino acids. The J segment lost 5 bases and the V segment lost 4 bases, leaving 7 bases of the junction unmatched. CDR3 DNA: TGCAGCGTTGTGGGACTAGCGGCAAGGAACGAGCAGTACTTC. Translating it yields CSVVGLAARNEQYF.

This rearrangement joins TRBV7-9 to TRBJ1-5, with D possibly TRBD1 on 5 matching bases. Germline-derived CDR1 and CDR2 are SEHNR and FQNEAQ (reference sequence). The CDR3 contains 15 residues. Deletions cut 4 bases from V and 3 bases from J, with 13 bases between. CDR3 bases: TGTGCCAGCAGCTCTGAGACAGAGCACAATCAGCCCCAGCATTTT. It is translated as CASSSETEHNQPQHF.